Sequencing of this TCR beta chain was carried out in a study of OX40 agonist ivuxolimab in advanced cancers. Study outcomes and limitations: Expanded clones were, on average, more numerous among CD8+ T cells than CD4+. It was not determined which antigens were specifically recognized by the peripheral T cells that had undergone clonal expansion.

The CDR3 spans 14 residues. The germline V gene has CDR1 PRHDT and CDR2 FYEKMQ (reference sequence). The J segment lost 7 bases and the V segment lost 5 bases, leaving 10 bases of the junction unmatched. This clone was counted a single time. Its antigen is unknown. This table comes from immunoSEQ multiplex PCR, and its TCRdb copy is limited to in-frame clones, with some not included. The sample lists 30,000 to 40,000 clones, 83% occurring once. J is TRBJ1-1 and V is TRBV13; 7 nucleotides align to TRBD1. The input for sequencing was CD4+ or CD8+ T cells sorted from blood, taken in a trial of the OX40 agonist ivuxolimab. This TCR was recovered from an adult with an advanced solid tumor such as melanoma, head and neck, liver or kidney cancer. CDR3 in amino acids: CASSAPTGDGEAFF. The CDR3 DNA reads as TGTGCCAGCAGCGCACCCACAGGGGATGGTGAAGCTTTCTTT.